Below, one TCR beta chain is given with its context. Its antigen remains unknown. TCRdb called the RT-PCR reads again in MiXCR, with one record for every CDR3 protein. Among roughly 700,000 distinct CDR3 sequences listed, approximately 14% were seen once. With 0 bases clipped from V and 3 bases from J, the junction kept 5 bases outside the gene matches. The CDR3 has 16 residues. Germline V lookup: CDR1 SGDLS, CDR2 YYNGEE. The data belong to a study of response to subunit inactivated influenza vaccine. Study results and caveats: The authors proposed limited new T cell recruitment per seasonal influenza vaccination.

The rearrangement links TRBV9 to TRBJ2-1, with 8 bases that match TRBD2. The source is a man in his fifties who received an inactivated influenza vaccine. The specimen was PBMCs from blood, collected about 14 days before vaccination. The CDR3 nucleotides are TGTGCCAGCAGCGTAGGGGCGGGAGGCGTCTACAATGAGCAGTTCTTC. This encodes CASSVGAGGVYNEQFF. Together with reference TRBV9 and TRBJ2-1, the CDR3 gives the full variable domain: DSGVTQTPKHLITATGQRVTLRCSPRSGDLSVYWYQQSLDQGLQFLIQYYNGEERAKGNILERFSAQQFPDLHSELNLSSLELGDSALYFCASSVGAGGVYNEQFFGPGTRLTVL.